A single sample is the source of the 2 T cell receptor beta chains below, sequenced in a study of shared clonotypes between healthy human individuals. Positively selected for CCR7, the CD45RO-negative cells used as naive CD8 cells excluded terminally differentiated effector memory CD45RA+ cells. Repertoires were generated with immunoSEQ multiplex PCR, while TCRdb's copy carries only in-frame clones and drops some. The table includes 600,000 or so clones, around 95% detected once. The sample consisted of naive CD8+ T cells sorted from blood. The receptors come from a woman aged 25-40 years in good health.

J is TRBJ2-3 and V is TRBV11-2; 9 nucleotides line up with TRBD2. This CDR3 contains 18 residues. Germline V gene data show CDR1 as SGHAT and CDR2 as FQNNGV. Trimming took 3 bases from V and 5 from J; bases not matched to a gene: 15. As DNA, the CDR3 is TGTGCCAGCAGCTTTCCAAGGAGGCGGGAGGGCCGGGAAGATACGCAGTATTTT. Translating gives CASSFPRRREGREDTQYF. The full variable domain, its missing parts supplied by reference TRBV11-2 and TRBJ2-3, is EAGVAQSPRYKIIEKRQSVAFWCNPISGHATLYWYQQILGQGPKLLIQFQNNGVVDDSQLPKDRFSAERLKGVDSTLKIQPAKLEDSAVYLCASSFPRRREGREDTQYFGPGTRLTVL.

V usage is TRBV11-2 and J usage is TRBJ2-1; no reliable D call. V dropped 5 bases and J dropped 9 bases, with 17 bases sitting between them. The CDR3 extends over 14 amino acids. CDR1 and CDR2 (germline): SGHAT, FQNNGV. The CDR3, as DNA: TGTGCCAGCAGCCCGGAATCCACCTCCCGTGAGCAGTTCTTC. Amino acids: CASSPESTSREQFF.